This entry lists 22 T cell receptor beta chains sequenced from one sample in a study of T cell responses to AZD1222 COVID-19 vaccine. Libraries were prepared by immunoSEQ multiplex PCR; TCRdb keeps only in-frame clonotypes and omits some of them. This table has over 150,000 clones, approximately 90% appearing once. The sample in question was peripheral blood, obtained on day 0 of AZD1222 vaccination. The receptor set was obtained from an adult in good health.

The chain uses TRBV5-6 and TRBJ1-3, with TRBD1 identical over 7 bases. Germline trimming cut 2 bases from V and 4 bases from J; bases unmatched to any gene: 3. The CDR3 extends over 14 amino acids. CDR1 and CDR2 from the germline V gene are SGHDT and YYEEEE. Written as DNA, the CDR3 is TGTGCCAGCAGCTTTGGGACAGAAGGAAACACCATATATTTT. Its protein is CASSFGTEGNTIYF.

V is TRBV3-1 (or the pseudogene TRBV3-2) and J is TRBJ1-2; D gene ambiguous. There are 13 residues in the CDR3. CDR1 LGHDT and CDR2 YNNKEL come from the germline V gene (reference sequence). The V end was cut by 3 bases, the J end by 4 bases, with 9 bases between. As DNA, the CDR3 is TGTGCCAGCAGCCACGACACCTTCTATGGCTACACCTTC. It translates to CASSHDTFYGYTF.

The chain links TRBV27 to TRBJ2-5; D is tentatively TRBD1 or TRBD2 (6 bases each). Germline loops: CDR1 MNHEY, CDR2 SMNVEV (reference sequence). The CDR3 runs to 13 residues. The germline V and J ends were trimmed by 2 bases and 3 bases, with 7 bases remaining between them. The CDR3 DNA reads TGTGCCAGCAGTTTAAGGGGGGAAGAGACCCAGTACTTC. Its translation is CASSLRGEETQYF.

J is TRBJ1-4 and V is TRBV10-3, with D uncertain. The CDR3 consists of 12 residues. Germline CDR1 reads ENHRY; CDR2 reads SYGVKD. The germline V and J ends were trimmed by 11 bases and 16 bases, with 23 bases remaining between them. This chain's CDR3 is CAAPHGGVSWFF. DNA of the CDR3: TGTGCCGCCCCTCATGGTGGCGTATCGTGGTTTTTT.

This CDR3 is CASSERRGSGTDTQYF. The DNA for the CDR3 is TGTGCCAGCAGTGAACGGCGGGGGAGCGGGACAGATACGCAGTATTTT. The V call is TRBV25-1, the J call TRBJ2-3, with 7 bases fitting TRBD2. The CDR3 spans 16 residues. V trimming: 2 bases; J trimming: 3 bases; junction bases outside the gene matches: 8. From germline, CDR1 is MGHDK and CDR2 SYGVNS.

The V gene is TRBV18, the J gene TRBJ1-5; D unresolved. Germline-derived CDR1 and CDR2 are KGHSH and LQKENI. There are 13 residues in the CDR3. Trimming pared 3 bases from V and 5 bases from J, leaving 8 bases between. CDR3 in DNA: TGTGCCAGCTCACCCGGGTCGGATCAGCCCCAGCATTTT. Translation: CASSPGSDQPQHF. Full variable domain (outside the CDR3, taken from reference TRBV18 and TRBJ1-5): NAGVMQNPRHLVRRRGQEARLRCSPMKGHSHVYWYRQLPEEGLKFMVYLQKENIIDESGMPKERFSAEFPKEGPSILRIQQVVRGDSAAYFCASSPGSDQPQHFGDGTRLSIL.

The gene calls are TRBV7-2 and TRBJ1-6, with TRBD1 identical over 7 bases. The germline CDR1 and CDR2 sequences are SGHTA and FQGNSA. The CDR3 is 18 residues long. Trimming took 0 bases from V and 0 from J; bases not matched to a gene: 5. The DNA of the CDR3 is TGTGCCAGCAGCTTAGCGAGGACAGGAAGCTCCTATAATTCACCCCTCCACTTT. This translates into CASSLARTGSSYNSPLHF.

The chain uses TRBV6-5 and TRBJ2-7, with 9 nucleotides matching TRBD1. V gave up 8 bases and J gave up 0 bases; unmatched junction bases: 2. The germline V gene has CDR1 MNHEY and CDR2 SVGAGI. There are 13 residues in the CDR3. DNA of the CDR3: TGTGCCAGCCGGGACAGGGCCTCCTACGAGCAGTACTTC. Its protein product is CASRDRASYEQYF.

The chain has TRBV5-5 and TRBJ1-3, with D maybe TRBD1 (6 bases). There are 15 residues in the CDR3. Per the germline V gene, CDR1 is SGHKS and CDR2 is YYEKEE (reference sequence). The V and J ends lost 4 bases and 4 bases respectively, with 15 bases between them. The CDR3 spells CASSRSTGSGNTIYF. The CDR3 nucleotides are TGTGCCAGCAGCCGTTCCACAGGGTCCGGAAACACCATATATTTT.

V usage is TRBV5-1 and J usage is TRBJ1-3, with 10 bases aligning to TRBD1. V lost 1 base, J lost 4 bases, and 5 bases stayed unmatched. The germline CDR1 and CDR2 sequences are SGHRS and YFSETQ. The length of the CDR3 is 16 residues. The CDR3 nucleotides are TGCGCCAGCAGCTTGACCGGGACAGGGGTAGGAAACACCATATATTTT. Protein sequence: CASSLTGTGVGNTIYF.

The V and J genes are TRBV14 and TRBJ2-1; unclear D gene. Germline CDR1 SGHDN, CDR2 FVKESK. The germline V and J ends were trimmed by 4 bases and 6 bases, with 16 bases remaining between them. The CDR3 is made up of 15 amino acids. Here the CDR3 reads CASSPGVLRVNEQFF. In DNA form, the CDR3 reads TGTGCCAGCAGCCCTGGAGTTCTCCGGGTCAATGAGCAGTTCTTC.

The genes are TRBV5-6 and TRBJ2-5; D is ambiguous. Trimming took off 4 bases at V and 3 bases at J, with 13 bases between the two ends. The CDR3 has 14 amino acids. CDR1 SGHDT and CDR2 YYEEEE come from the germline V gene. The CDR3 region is CASSDLGTKETQYF. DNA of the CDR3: TGTGCCAGCAGCGACCTAGGCACGAAAGAGACCCAGTACTTC.

This chain's CDR3 is CASSQPLGAEKLFF. The DNA for the CDR3 is TGTGCCAGCTCACAGCCCCTTGGGGCTGAAAAACTGTTTTTT. V and J are TRBV18 and TRBJ1-4; a weak D match, TRBD1 (5 bases). Germline CDR1 KGHSH, CDR2 LQKENI. CDR3 size: 14 residues. V lost 4 bases and J 7 bases, leaving 13 bases between the germline ends.

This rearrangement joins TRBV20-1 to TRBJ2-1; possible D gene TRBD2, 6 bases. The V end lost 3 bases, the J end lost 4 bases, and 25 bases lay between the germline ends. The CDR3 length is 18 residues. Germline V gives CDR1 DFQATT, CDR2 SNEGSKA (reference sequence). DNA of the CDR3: TGCAGTGCTAGTAATGTGGGGTACCGACTAGTAGGGTACAATGAGCAGTTCTTC. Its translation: CSASNVGYRLVGYNEQFF.

In DNA form, the CDR3 reads TGTGCCAGCAGCGTAGGCAGCAGGAAAACAATGGCAACTAATGAAAAACTGTTTTTT. Protein product: CASSVGSRKTMATNEKLFF. This rearrangement joins TRBV9 to TRBJ1-4, with D unclear. Trimming pared 0 bases from V and 0 bases from J, leaving 18 bases between. The CDR3 covers 19 residues. Germline values: CDR1 SGDLS, CDR2 YYNGEE.

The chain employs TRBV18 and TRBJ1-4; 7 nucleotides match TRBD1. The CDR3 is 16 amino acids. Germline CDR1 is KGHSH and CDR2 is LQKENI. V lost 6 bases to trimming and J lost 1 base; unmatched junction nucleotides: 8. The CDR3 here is CASSIVTGRTNEKLFF. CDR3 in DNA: TGTGCCAGCTCGATCGTGACAGGGCGAACTAATGAAAAACTGTTTTTT.

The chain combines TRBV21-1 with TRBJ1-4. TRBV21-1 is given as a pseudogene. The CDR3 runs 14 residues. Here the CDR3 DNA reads TGTGCCAGCAGCAAATTGGTTTTTAGTGAAAAACTGTTTTTT. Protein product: CASSKLVFSEKLFF.

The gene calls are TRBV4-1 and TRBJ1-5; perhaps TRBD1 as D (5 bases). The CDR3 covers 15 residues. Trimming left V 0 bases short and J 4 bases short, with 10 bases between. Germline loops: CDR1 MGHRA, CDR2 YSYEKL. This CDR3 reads CASSQDAGQNQPQHF. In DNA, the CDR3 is TGCGCCAGCAGCCAAGACGCGGGGCAGAATCAGCCCCAGCATTTT.

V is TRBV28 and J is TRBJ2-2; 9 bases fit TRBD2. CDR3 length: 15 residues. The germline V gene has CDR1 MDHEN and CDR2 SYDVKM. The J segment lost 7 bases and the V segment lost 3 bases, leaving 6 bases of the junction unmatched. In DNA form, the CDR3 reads TGTGCCAGCAGTTTCCGACTAGCGGTCCGCGGGGAGCTGTTTTTT. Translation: CASSFRLAVRGELFF.

The CDR3 region has the DNA TGTGCCAGCAGTGAAGCGAGGGGTGTGCATGGCTACACCTTC. Amino acids: CASSEARGVHGYTF. V usage is TRBV2 and J usage is TRBJ1-2; weak D call: TRBD1 (5 bases). V shed 0 bases and J shed 6 bases, with 11 bases lying between them. The CDR3 contains 14 residues. Germline V gene data show CDR1 as SNHLY and CDR2 as FYNNEI.

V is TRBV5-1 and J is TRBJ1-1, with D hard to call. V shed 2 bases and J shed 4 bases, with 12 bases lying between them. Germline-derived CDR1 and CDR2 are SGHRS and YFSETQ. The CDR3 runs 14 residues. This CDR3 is CASSFRAESTEAFF. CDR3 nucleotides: TGCGCCAGCAGCTTTCGGGCGGAGAGCACTGAAGCTTTCTTT.

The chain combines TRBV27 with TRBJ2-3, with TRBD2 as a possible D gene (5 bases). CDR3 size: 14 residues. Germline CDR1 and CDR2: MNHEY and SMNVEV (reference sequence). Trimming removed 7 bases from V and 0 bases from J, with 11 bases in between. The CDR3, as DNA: TGTGCCAGCACCCCCCCGGGGAGCACAGATACGCAGTATTTT. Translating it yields CASTPPGSTDTQYF.